These T cell receptor beta chains were read from a single sample in a study of cytomegalovirus exposure and HLA in healthy donors. Method: immunoSEQ multiplex PCR; TCRdb's copy keeps in-frame clones and lacks some. This sample has some 120,000 clones, with about 81% found just once. The sample consisted of PBMCs. The receptors come from a woman aged 40 to 55 in good health and CMV-seropositive. The CDR3 runs from the conserved cysteine through the conserved F or W. The D gene is left open where the match is weak. Clone sizes are given selectively: once, few, many, or a class where the clone is expanded.

clone_size: NA
d_call: NA
j_call: TRBJ1-5
v_call: TRBV6-4
cdr3_aa: CASSGPNQPQHF
cdr3_nt: TGTGCCAGCAGTGGGCCAAATCAGCCCCAGCATTTT

clone_size: NA
d_call: NA
j_call: TRBJ2-3
v_call: TRBV27
cdr3_aa: CASSPGPLGPSTDTQYF
cdr3_nt: TGTGCCAGCAGTCCCGGGCCCCTGGGGCCTAGCACAGATACGCAGTATTTT

clone_size: NA
d_call: TRBD1
j_call: TRBJ1-2
v_call: TRBV28
cdr3_aa: CASSADRVVYGYTF
cdr3_nt: TGTGCCAGCAGCGCGGACAGGGTAGTTTATGGCTACACCTTC

clone_size: NA
d_call: TRBD2
j_call: TRBJ2-7
v_call: TRBV27
cdr3_aa: CASSLSITGLAGGPFYEQYF
cdr3_nt: TGTGCCAGCAGTTTATCGATAACGGGGCTAGCGGGAGGCCCGTTTTACGAGCAGTACTTC

clone_size: NA
d_call: NA
j_call: TRBJ2-3
v_call: TRBV7-2
cdr3_aa: CASSQSVGVDNTQYF
cdr3_nt: TGTGCCAGCAGCCAATCCGTAGGGGTGGATAATACGCAGTATTTT

clone_size: NA
d_call: TRBD1
j_call: TRBJ1-2
v_call: TRBV6-5
cdr3_aa: CASSYGTGMYGYTF
cdr3_nt: TGTGCCAGCAGTTACGGGACAGGGATGTATGGCTACACCTTC

clone_size: NA
d_call: NA
j_call: TRBJ1-1
v_call: TRBV18
cdr3_aa: CASSPPSGIRNTEAFF
cdr3_nt: TGTGCCAGCTCACCACCGTCAGGGATACGGAACACTGAAGCTTTCTTT

clone_size: once
d_call: NA
j_call: TRBJ2-7
v_call: TRBV27
cdr3_aa: CASSSGASYEQYF
cdr3_nt: TGTGCCAGCAGTTCAGGGGCCTCCTACGAGCAGTACTTC

clone_size: NA
d_call: NA
j_call: TRBJ1-1
v_call: TRBV28
cdr3_aa: CATWTEMNTEAFF
cdr3_nt: TGTGCCACCTGGACAGAAATGAACACTGAAGCTTTCTTT

clone_size: once
d_call: NA
j_call: TRBJ2-1
v_call: TRBV4-3
cdr3_aa: CASSQESTGFYNEQFF
cdr3_nt: TGCGCCAGCAGCCAGGAATCGACAGGTTTCTACAATGAGCAGTTCTTC

clone_size: NA
d_call: TRBD1
j_call: TRBJ2-7
v_call: TRBV6-1
cdr3_aa: CVSGDRGNEQYF
cdr3_nt: TGTGTCAGCGGGGACAGGGGTAACGAGCAGTACTTC

clone_size: few
d_call: NA
j_call: TRBJ1-2
v_call: TRBV5-1
cdr3_aa: CASSLGQDYGYTF
cdr3_nt: TGCGCCAGCAGCTTGGGCCAGGATTATGGCTACACCTTC

clone_size: few
d_call: NA
j_call: TRBJ2-1
v_call: TRBV28
cdr3_aa: CASSLTRTYNEQFF
cdr3_nt: TGTGCCAGCAGTTTAACCAGAACATACAATGAGCAGTTCTTC

clone_size: few
d_call: NA
j_call: TRBJ1-4
v_call: TRBV30
cdr3_aa: CAWSKGRANEKLFF
cdr3_nt: TGTGCCTGGAGTAAGGGCAGGGCTAATGAAAAACTGTTTTTT

clone_size: NA
d_call: TRBD1
j_call: TRBJ2-7
v_call: TRBV5-4
cdr3_aa: CASSLTGGGSYEQYF
cdr3_nt: TGTGCCAGCAGCCTCACAGGGGGAGGCTCCTACGAGCAGTACTTC

clone_size: NA
d_call: NA
j_call: TRBJ2-5
v_call: TRBV27
cdr3_aa: CASSLSRGSETQYF
cdr3_nt: TGTGCCAGCAGTTTGAGTCGGGGTTCGGAGACCCAGTACTTC

clone_size: NA
d_call: TRBD1
j_call: TRBJ1-2
v_call: TRBV19
cdr3_aa: CASSIRITGDYGYTF
cdr3_nt: TGTGCCAGTAGTATCCGAATTACAGGGGACTATGGCTACACCTTC

clone_size: once
d_call: NA
j_call: TRBJ1-1
v_call: TRBV29-1
cdr3_aa: CSVHAKMTDTEAFF
cdr3_nt: TGCAGCGTTCACGCGAAGATGACTGACACTGAAGCTTTCTTT

clone_size: NA
d_call: TRBD1
j_call: TRBJ1-3
v_call: TRBV25-1
cdr3_aa: CASRGQGINTIYF
cdr3_nt: TGTGCCAGCAGGGGACAGGGCATAAACACCATATATTTT

clone_size: NA
d_call: NA
j_call: TRBJ1-1
v_call: TRBV28
cdr3_aa: CASRQTVTEAFF
cdr3_nt: TGTGCCAGCAGGCAGACAGTGACTGAAGCTTTCTTT

clone_size: NA
d_call: TRBD2
j_call: TRBJ2-1
v_call: TRBV9
cdr3_aa: CASSPFEGLAFNEQFF
cdr3_nt: TGTGCCAGCAGCCCCTTTGAAGGACTAGCCTTCAATGAGCAGTTCTTC

clone_size: NA
d_call: TRBD1
j_call: TRBJ2-7
v_call: TRBV6-5
cdr3_aa: CASSYSGTAPRYEQYF
cdr3_nt: TGTGCCAGCAGTTACTCGGGGACAGCCCCGCGCTACGAGCAGTACTTC

clone_size: once
d_call: NA
j_call: TRBJ2-5
v_call: TRBV5-4
cdr3_aa: CASSLGLATGGETQYF
cdr3_nt: TGTGCCAGCAGCTTGGGGCTAGCGACCGGCGGGGAGACCCAGTACTTC

clone_size: NA
d_call: NA
j_call: TRBJ2-7
v_call: TRBV13
cdr3_aa: CASRPAGTYEQYF
cdr3_nt: TGTGCCAGCAGGCCAGCAGGGACCTACGAGCAGTACTTC

clone_size: NA
d_call: TRBD2
j_call: TRBJ2-7
v_call: TRBV7-2
cdr3_aa: CASSSRTSGRAFVEQYF
cdr3_nt: TGTGCCAGCAGCTCCCGGACTAGCGGGAGGGCCTTTGTCGAGCAGTACTTC

clone_size: NA
d_call: NA
j_call: TRBJ2-7
v_call: TRBV6-1
cdr3_aa: CASILIASVGEQYF
cdr3_nt: TGTGCCAGCATTCTTATAGCGAGTGTCGGCGAGCAGTACTTC

clone_size: NA
d_call: NA
j_call: TRBJ2-2
v_call: TRBV2
cdr3_aa: CASRVGGLVFNGELFF
cdr3_nt: TGTGCCAGCAGGGTGGGAGGACTCGTCTTTAACGGGGAGCTGTTTTTT

clone_size: NA
d_call: NA
j_call: TRBJ1-6
v_call: TRBV6-6
cdr3_aa: CASTYLEPSNNSPLHF
cdr3_nt: TGTGCCAGCACCTACCTTGAGCCTAGCAATAATTCACCCCTCCACTTT

clone_size: NA
d_call: TRBD2
j_call: TRBJ2-1
v_call: TRBV10-3
cdr3_aa: CAISEFGLAGVNEQFF
cdr3_nt: TGTGCCATCAGTGAATTCGGACTAGCGGGAGTAAATGAGCAGTTCTTC

clone_size: few
d_call: NA
j_call: TRBJ2-3
v_call: TRBV30
cdr3_aa: CAWSVKDTQYF
cdr3_nt: TGTGCCTGGAGTGTTAAAGATACGCAGTATTTT

clone_size: few
d_call: NA
j_call: TRBJ2-7
v_call: TRBV20-1
cdr3_aa: CSATTGTEQYF
cdr3_nt: TGCAGTGCTACGACAGGTACCGAGCAGTACTTC

clone_size: NA
d_call: NA
j_call: TRBJ2-2
v_call: TRBV27
cdr3_aa: CASSLAQGGTGELFF
cdr3_nt: TGTGCCAGCAGTTTGGCCCAGGGGGGTACCGGGGAGCTGTTTTTT